Each of the 22 T cell receptor beta chains below was sequenced from the same sample in a study of blood T cell repertoires in COVID-19. TCRdb's copy holds only in-frame clones and misses some; the assay was immunoSEQ multiplex PCR. The table shows under 200,000 clones, with roughly 81% occurring only once. The sample was peripheral blood. The receptors were gathered from a man aged 40-49 years with acute or convalescent COVID-19.

CDR3 loop: CASSPEYRGPYGYTF. Here the CDR3 DNA reads TGTGCCAGCAGCCCCGAATACAGGGGACCCTATGGCTACACCTTC. The gene calls are TRBV3-1 (or the pseudogene TRBV3-2) and TRBJ1-2, with TRBD1 matching 7 bases. Germline V gene sequence: CDR1 LGHDT, CDR2 YNNKEL (reference sequence). The CDR3 sequence is 15 residues long. V trimming: 4 bases; J trimming: 4 bases; junction bases outside the gene matches: 9.

The chain joins TRBV11-3 to TRBJ2-1, with 9 bases fitting TRBD2. The ends lost 3 bases at V and 2 bases at J; junction bases unmatched: 2. CDR1 is SGHNT, CDR2 YENEEA, per germline. CDR3 length equals 15 residues. CDR3 region: CASSLERGAYNEQFF. The CDR3 region has the DNA TGTGCCAGCAGCTTGGAGCGGGGGGCCTACAATGAGCAGTTCTTC.

The chain couples TRBV11-3 to TRBJ1-1; no definite D call. Trimming stripped 5 bases from V and 1 base from J, with 11 bases between. CDR1 is SGHNT, CDR2 YENEEA, per germline. The CDR3 totals 14 residues. CDR3 residues: CASSASRSNTEAFF. Written as DNA, the CDR3 is TGTGCCAGCAGCGCAAGTCGGTCGAACACTGAAGCTTTCTTT.

This chain links TRBV6-5 with TRBJ1-3; D is undetermined. CDR3 length equals 14 residues. V shed 7 bases and J shed 2 bases, with 12 bases lying between them. The V gene's germline CDR1 is MNHEY and CDR2 SVGAGI. The CDR3 region has the DNA TGTGCCAGCAACGGGAGGAGCACTGGAAACACCATATATTTT. The encoded protein is CASNGRSTGNTIYF.

The chain carries TRBV7-9 and TRBJ1-1; TRBD1 matches at 7 bases. V was pared by 5 bases and J by 7 bases, with 7 bases of the junction left unmatched. CDR3 size: 13 residues. Germline assignment: CDR1 SEHNR and CDR2 FQNEAQ (reference sequence). The CDR3 region has the DNA TGTGCCAGCAGCCCGAGTCGGGACAGTGAAGCTTTCTTT. Translation gives CASSPSRDSEAFF.

This clone was detected a few times. V usage is TRBV4-1 and J usage is TRBJ2-7; TRBD1 aligns across 8 bases. With 4 bases clipped from V and 5 bases from J, the junction kept 16 bases outside the gene matches. Germline lookup yields CDR1 MGHRA and CDR2 YSYEKL. The CDR3 is made up of 17 amino acids. The CDR3 protein is CASSRQSLDRDRNEQYF. CDR3 nucleotide sequence: TGCGCCAGCAGCCGTCAGTCACTGGACAGGGATCGGAACGAGCAGTACTTC.

The count of this clone is one. The chain uses TRBV1 and TRBJ2-7; the D segment call TRBD1 is taken from the table without a DNA check. TRBV1 corresponds to a pseudogene. This CDR3 has 19 residues. This CDR3 is CTSSQENPSRVRPSYEQYF. The CDR3 region has the DNA TGCACCAGCAGCCAAGAGAACCCCTCCAGGGTACGGCCGTCCTACGAGCAGTACTTC.

This rearrangement joins TRBV5-5 to TRBJ2-5, with TRBD1 matching over 10 bases. Germline CDR1 is SGHKS and CDR2 is YYEKEE (reference sequence). The CDR3 loop spans 16 amino acids. The junction had 6 bases not matched to a gene; V was cut back by 2 bases and J by 2 bases. CDR3 loop: CASSFGDRGAQETQYF. The CDR3 DNA reads TGTGCCAGCAGCTTCGGGGACAGGGGAGCACAAGAGACCCAGTACTTC.

This clone was seen a handful of times. The chain is built from TRBV28 and TRBJ2-6; 9 positions match TRBD1. Germline V gives CDR1 MDHEN, CDR2 SYDVKM. V was pared by 0 bases and J by 2 bases, with 2 bases of the junction left unmatched. The CDR3 loop spans 17 amino acids. CDR3 region: CASSLWGQGTGANVLTF. CDR3 bases: TGTGCCAGCAGTTTATGGGGACAGGGAACTGGGGCCAACGTCCTGACTTTC.

This chain's CDR3 is CASSQNRGISSYNEQFF. The CDR3 coding sequence is TGTGCCAGCAGCCAAAACAGGGGTATCAGCTCCTACAATGAGCAGTTCTTC. The V gene is TRBV3-1 (or the pseudogene TRBV3-2), the J gene TRBJ2-1; 7 bases map to TRBD1. The CDR3 is made up of 17 amino acids. From germline, CDR1 is LGHDT and CDR2 YNNKEL (reference sequence). V dropped 2 bases and J dropped 0; count of bases not matched to a gene: 7.

The chain has TRBV18 and TRBJ1-2; tentatively, D is TRBD1 (5 bases). From germline, CDR1 is KGHSH and CDR2 LQKENI. The V gene lost 3 bases and the J gene lost 8 bases, with 19 bases spanning the gap. The CDR3 has 15 amino acids. This CDR3 is CASSPKAEQGWGYTF. The CDR3 nucleotides are TGTGCCAGCTCACCGAAGGCCGAGCAGGGTTGGGGCTACACCTTC. Complete variable domain (other parts from reference TRBV18 and TRBJ1-2): NAGVMQNPRHLVRRRGQEARLRCSPMKGHSHVYWYRQLPEEGLKFMVYLQKENIIDESGMPKERFSAEFPKEGPSILRIQQVVRGDSAAYFCASSPKAEQGWGYTFGSGTRLTVV.

The chain combines TRBV29-1 with TRBJ2-1; D perhaps matches TRBD2 (6 bases). CDR3 size: 13 residues. Germline CDR1 and CDR2: SQVTM and ANQGSEA. The V gene lost 3 bases and the J gene lost 2 bases, with 8 bases spanning the gap. CDR3 loop: CSVERTTYNEQFF. CDR3 nucleotides: TGCAGCGTTGAGAGGACTACCTACAATGAGCAGTTCTTC.

This rearrangement joins TRBV28 to TRBJ2-3, with TRBD1 matching 7 bases. The V and J ends lost 6 bases and 1 base, in that order; junction bases with no gene match: 25. The CDR3 is made up of 21 amino acids. CDR1 is MDHEN and CDR2 is SYDVKM in the germline V gene. The CDR3 sequence: CASSLPIRNGTVNWGTDTQYF. The CDR3 bases are TGTGCCAGCAGCTTACCTATTAGGAACGGGACAGTCAACTGGGGCACAGATACGCAGTATTTT.

This sequence joins TRBV5-5 and TRBJ1-6; no reliable D call. The germline V gene encodes CDR1 SGHKS and CDR2 YYEKEE (reference sequence). The CDR3 runs 15 residues. With 0 bases removed from V and 8 bases from J, the gap between germline ends came to 12 bases. The CDR3 nucleotides are TGTGCCAGCAGCTTGGTTGGTGGGCGGGATTCACCCCTCCACTTT. This translates into CASSLVGGRDSPLHF.

As for this clone: The sample contains more than one DNA sequence encoding this CDR3. The rearrangement uses TRBV5-4 and TRBJ2-7, with TRBD2 matching 9 bases. The V gene end was trimmed by 0 bases and the J gene end by 4 bases; junction bases not matched to a gene: 11. The germline CDR1 and CDR2 sequences are SGHNT and YYREEE (reference sequence). This CDR3 is 17 amino acids long. In nucleotides, the CDR3 is TGTGCCAGCAGCTTGGCCGGGCTAGCGGGGATCACTTACGAGCAGTACTTC. Protein: CASSLAGLAGITYEQYF.

This chain links TRBV10-2 with TRBJ2-2; no clear D. From germline, CDR1 is WSHSY and CDR2 SAAADI. V lost 2 bases, J lost 1 base, and 8 bases lay in between. The CDR3 totals 15 residues. CDR3 nucleotide sequence: TGCGCCAGCAGTGAGGCCGCTATGAACACCGGGGAGCTGTTTTTT. It encodes CASSEAAMNTGELFF.

V usage is TRBV2 and J usage is TRBJ1-6; 7 positions match TRBD1. V shed 1 base, J shed 19 bases, and the junction held 4 bases outside the gene matches. Germline CDR1 is SNHLY and CDR2 is FYNNEI. This CDR3 region has 11 residues. The DNA of the CDR3 is TGTGCCAGCAGTGAAGGGCAGGGGGAGCACTTT. Its protein product is CASSEGQGEHF.

The V call is TRBV14, the J call TRBJ2-2, with a possible D match to TRBD1 (5 bases). Germline V gene sequence: CDR1 SGHDN, CDR2 FVKESK. Trimming took 1 base from V and 5 from J, leaving 8 bases between them. The CDR3 is made up of 14 amino acids. CDR3 sequence: CASSQARVTGELFF. The CDR3 DNA sequence: TGTGCCAGCAGCCAAGCCAGGGTGACCGGGGAGCTGTTTTTT.

A single count supports this clone. The rearrangement uses TRBV7-6 and TRBJ1-6; the match to TRBD1 covers 8 bases. CDR3 length equals 16 residues. The germline gives CDR1 SGHVS, CDR2 FNYEAQ. J was trimmed by 1 base and V by 5 bases; bases with no gene match: 4. CDR3 loop: CASSPGGLSYNSPLHF. CDR3 bases: TGTGCCAGCAGCCCAGGGGGCTTATCCTATAATTCACCCCTCCACTTT.

A few counts support this clone. This rearrangement joins TRBV6-5 to TRBJ2-7; 7 bases are shared with TRBD1. V lost 0 bases to trimming and J lost 3 bases; unmatched junction nucleotides: 2. The V gene's germline CDR1 is MNHEY and CDR2 SVGAGI. CDR3 size: 14 residues. The CDR3 sequence is CASSYSPGGYEQYF. The CDR3 DNA follows: TGTGCCAGCAGTTACTCACCAGGGGGCTACGAGCAGTACTTC.

J is TRBJ2-3 and V is TRBV28, with TRBD1 matching over 8 bases. Germline V gene lookup returns CDR1 MDHEN and CDR2 SYDVKM. CDR3 length: 14 residues. With V trimmed by 7 bases and J by 1 base, 4 bases remained unmatched. The CDR3 spells CASTQGARTDTQYF. The CDR3 coding sequence is TGTGCCAGCACCCAGGGGGCTCGCACAGATACGCAGTATTTT.

The rearrangement links TRBV5-1 to TRBJ2-1, with TRBD2 as a possible D gene (7 bases). Germline V lookup: CDR1 SGHRS, CDR2 YFSETQ. This CDR3 comprises 14 residues. Deletions cut 2 bases from V and 8 bases from J, with 14 bases between. The CDR3 sequence is CASSLLGGRDEQFF. The CDR3 nucleotides are TGCGCCAGCAGCTTATTAGGGGGGAGGGATGAGCAGTTCTTC.